This T cell receptor beta chain stems from a study of T-cell reconstitution after alpha-beta-depleted transplantation in children. This clonotype was recorded at least ten times. Its antigen is unidentified. V lost 2 bases to trimming and J lost 3 bases, with 9 bases between them. CDR3 size: 14 residues. Germline V lookup: CDR1 SGDLS, CDR2 YYNGEE. Regarding the study as a whole: After one year, T-cell counts and TCRbeta diversity mostly came from new T cells. Alpha-beta T cells present about two months after transplant were reported to originate from several hundred expanded graft clones.

A TCRbeta library incorporating unique molecular identifiers was prepared. One entry per CDR3 protein results from TCRdb running MiXCR on the PCR reads. The sample shows nearly 350,000 distinct CDR3 sequences, 16% of them seen only once. The chain uses TRBV9 and TRBJ1-3; the D is unclear. This TCR was recovered from a male patient between 2 and 15 years old who had a stem cell transplant for acute lymphoblastic leukemia, so the T cells may come from the graft donor. This sample comprised PBMCs, mostly from graft donor cells, obtained 360 days after TCRalphabeta/CD19-depleted stem cell transplant. CDR3 nucleotides: TGTGCCAGCAGCGTTGTGGAGAGTGGAAACACCATATATTTT. Amino acids: CASSVVESGNTIYF.